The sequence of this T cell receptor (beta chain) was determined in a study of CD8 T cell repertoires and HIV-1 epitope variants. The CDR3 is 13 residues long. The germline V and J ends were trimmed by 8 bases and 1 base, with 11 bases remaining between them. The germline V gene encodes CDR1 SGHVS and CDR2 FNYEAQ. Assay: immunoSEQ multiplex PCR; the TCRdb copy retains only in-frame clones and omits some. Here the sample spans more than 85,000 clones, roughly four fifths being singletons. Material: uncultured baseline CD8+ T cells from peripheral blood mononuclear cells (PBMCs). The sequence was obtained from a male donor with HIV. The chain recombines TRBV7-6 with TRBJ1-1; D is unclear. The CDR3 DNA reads TGTGCCAGCTCCCGAGAGGGGAACACTGAAGCTTTCTTT. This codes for CASSREGNTEAFF. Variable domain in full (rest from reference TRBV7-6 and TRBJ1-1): GAGVSQSPRYKVTKRGQDVALRCDPISGHVSLYWYRQALGQGPEFLTYFNYEAQQDKSGLPNDRFSAERPEGSISTLTIQRTEQRDSAMYRCASSREGNTEAFFGQGTRLTVV.